This T cell receptor beta chain was recorded in a study of T-cell reconstitution after alpha-beta-depleted transplantation in children. This clonotype was detected many times. Construction of the TCRbeta library involved unique molecular identifiers. Via MiXCR, TCRdb re-called the PCR reads, giving one row per CDR3 protein. This table has approximately 200,000 distinct CDR3 sequences, about 15% appearing once. CDR3 length: 18 residues. V shed 4 bases, J shed 0 bases, and the junction held 14 bases outside the gene matches. Germline assignment: CDR1 SGHAT and CDR2 FQNNGV. The V gene is TRBV11-2, the J gene TRBJ1-1, with 7 nucleotides matching TRBD1. The receptor was derived from a human donor who donated a stem cell graft to a child with acute lymphoblastic leukemia. Material: PBMCs from the stem cell graft donor, obtained from the stem cell graft. The CDR3 spells CASSSHRKTGIMNTEAFF. The CDR3 nucleotides read TGTGCCAGCAGCTCCCACCGGAAGACAGGGATCATGAACACTGAAGCTTTCTTT.